These T cell receptor beta chains were read from a single sample in a study of regulatory T cells in long-lasting Graves disease. TCRdb used MiXCR to reprocess the multiplex PCR reads, holding one entry per CDR3 protein. The sample carries hundreds of thousands of distinct CDR3 sequences, roughly 15% recorded once. These same data were also listed under a study on T cells in Graves' hyperthyroidism and ophthalmopathy.

Sequenced here: peripheral blood mononuclear cells (PBMCs), sampled at new diagnosis, from a patient treated with antithyroid drugs. The receptors were gathered from a woman in her forties with Graves disease. Both conserved end residues are part of each CDR3. Clone size, where shown, is once, few, many, or a class for clones that have expanded.

many	TRBV12-3/TRBV12-4	TRBJ2-7	CASSLWGAGNEQYF
few	TRBV13	TRBJ2-1	CASSLGTLGLAGTQSYNEQFF
many	TRBV2	TRBJ2-6	CASSDLGTGVPGANVLTF
many	TRBV4-2	.	CASSERTGDAAFF
.	TRBV9	TRBJ2-1	CASSVVGRLDEQFF
.	TRBV2	TRBJ2-7	CASSEFAGQPTYEQYF
many	TRBV19	TRBJ2-2	CASSASGRPGELFF
few	TRBV6-5	TRBJ2-7	CASSYSSGSNEQYF
.	TRBV27	TRBJ2-7	CASRKVGTSGSSYEQYF
many	TRBV14	TRBJ2-1	CASSQGLAGSYGEQFF
.	TRBV11-2	TRBJ2-2	CASSLGTIRSAGELFF
.	TRBV19	TRBJ2-6	CASSPLTGTQTTSGANVLTF
many	TRBV20-1	TRBJ2-7	CSARGLAGATEQYF
many	TRBV28	TRBJ1-5	CASSFWGASNQPQHF
few	TRBV20-1	TRBJ1-6	CSALGQGNSPLHF
many	TRBV11-2	TRBJ1-6	CASSYGTGVPLHF
.	TRBV7-9	TRBJ1-2	CASHEGSNYGYTF
.	TRBV28	TRBJ2-4	CASSERQGEGYIQYF
.	TRBV7-9	TRBJ2-5	CASSFLAGAPGTQYF
many	TRBV12-3/TRBV12-4	TRBJ2-3	CASSSRPSSTDTQYF
many	TRBV14	TRBJ2-1	CASSQESGLYNEQFF
many	TRBV2	TRBJ2-7	CASSEPAWRDAYEQYF
many	TRBV2	TRBJ1-1	CASRDRSWGTEAFF
once	TRBV11-3	TRBJ2-1	CASSLDVGEQFF
.	TRBV18	TRBJ2-1	CASSPGSPLNEQFF
once	TRBV12-3/TRBV12-4	TRBJ1-1	CASSRQSPNTEAFF
.	TRBV5-4	TRBJ1-3	CASSLDRGRGNTIYF
few	TRBV12-3/TRBV12-4	TRBJ2-2	CASMGPNTGELFF
many	TRBV15	TRBJ2-7	CATSRDRGPYEQYF
many	TRBV13	TRBJ1-1	CASSDGGWADTEAFF
many	TRBV27	TRBJ2-7	CASTGTGYNEQYF
.	TRBV4-3	TRBJ2-1	CASNQNDEQFF
many	TRBV10-3	TRBJ1-5	CAISVTGGRNQPQHF
.	TRBV20-1	TRBJ2-3	CSADTTGTDTQYF
many	TRBV24-1	TRBJ1-3	CATSDGNTIYF
few	TRBV9	TRBJ2-5	CASSPEDLPRETQYF
.	TRBV3-1	TRBJ1-2	CASSQAHRVGYGYTF
many	TRBV28	TRBJ1-5	CASSSVAGHSNQPQHF
.	TRBV28	TRBJ2-4	CASSLYWTGKNIQYF
few	TRBV11-1	TRBJ1-5	CASSPPSNQPQHF
many	TRBV12-3/TRBV12-4	TRBJ2-7	CASSLSGGPGYEQYF
.	TRBV28	TRBJ1-2	CASSSQGVYGYTF
few	TRBV7-9	TRBJ1-4	CASGDIGDEKLFF